This TCR beta chain was retrieved from a study of cytomegalovirus exposure and HLA in healthy donors. Study-wide background: Ancestry clustering placed more than 65% of 300 to 400 genotyped donors in the Caucasian-associated cluster. Study results and limitations: Trimming of TCR beta V- and J-genes showed a link, identified in a later analysis, to a missense DCLRE1C variant. A later analysis found that most CMV-associated TCR beta chains appeared HLA-restricted. Testing in vitro showed a few CMV-associated chains specific for CMV antigens.

Amplification used 60 Vbeta primers and 13 Jbeta primers. Clones were sequenced by immunoSEQ multiplex PCR, and TCRdb holds only the in-frame ones, with some missing. The sample holds 150,000 to 200,000 clones; roughly 80% are singletons and the top ten take roughly 9.7%. About this clone itself: What it recognizes is unknown.

This TCR was recovered from a man between 18 and 29 years old in good health and CMV-seropositive. Sequenced sample: PBMCs.

CDR3 amino acids: CASSMTVYKSSGANVLTF. Written as DNA, the CDR3 is TGTGCCAGTAGTATGACAGTTTACAAGAGCTCTGGGGCCAACGTCCTGACTTTC. The V and J genes are TRBV19 and TRBJ2-6; D is perhaps TRBD1 (5 bases). CDR1 is LNHDA and CDR2 is SQIVND in the germline V gene (reference sequence). V was cut by 3 bases and J by 0 bases, with 15 bases left in between. This CDR3 spans 18 amino acids.